The 21 T cell receptor beta chains below all came from one sample that was sequenced in a study of cytomegalovirus exposure and HLA in healthy donors. The PCR used 60 Vbeta and 13 Jbeta primers. TCRdb keeps only in-frame clones here, not all; method: immunoSEQ multiplex PCR. Among 180,000 or so clones listed, approximately 67% were seen once. The sequenced material came from PBMCs. These receptors came from a man aged 35-49 years in good health and CMV-seronegative.

The chain carries TRBV7-3 and TRBJ2-3; 15 nucleotides line up with TRBD2. Germline values: CDR1 SGHTA, CDR2 FQGTGA. This CDR3 has 19 residues. J was trimmed by 4 bases and V by 5 bases; bases with no gene match: 13. CDR3 sequence reads: CASSLGTSGRTSLPDTQYF. Here the CDR3 DNA reads TGTGCCAGCAGCCTCGGGACTAGCGGGAGGACATCGCTCCCAGATACGCAGTATTTT.

The CDR3 protein is CASSESYEQFF. The CDR3 nucleotides read TGTGCCAGCAGTGAGAGTTATGAGCAGTTCTTC. The chain has TRBV25-1 and TRBJ2-1; D gene unclear. The CDR3 is made up of 11 amino acids. The germline V and J ends were trimmed by 3 bases and 8 bases, with 5 bases remaining between them. Germline V gene data show CDR1 as MGHDK and CDR2 as SYGVNS. Combining the CDR3 with reference TRBV25-1 and TRBJ2-1 gives the whole variable domain EADIYQTPRYLVIGTGKKITLECSQTMGHDKMYWYQQDPGMELHLIHYSYGVNSTEKGDLSSESTVSRIRTEHFPLTLESARPSHTSQYLCASSESYEQFFGPGTRLTVL.

The genes are TRBV15 and TRBJ2-7, with 8 bases matching TRBD2. The CDR3 runs to 15 residues. Trimming cost V 0 bases and J 5 bases; bases outside gene matches: 6. Germline V lookup: CDR1 LNHNV, CDR2 YYDKDF (reference sequence). The CDR3: CATSRERAGVDEQYF. The CDR3 DNA sequence: TGTGCCACCAGCAGAGAACGAGCGGGAGTCGACGAGCAGTACTTC.

This chain links TRBV19 with TRBJ1-1; 8 nucleotides agree with TRBD1. With V trimmed by 6 bases and J by 4 bases, 7 bases remained unmatched. CDR1 and CDR2 (germline): LNHDA, SQIVND (reference sequence). The CDR3 length is 14 residues. The CDR3 loop is CASRGTGGSTEAFF. For the CDR3, the DNA is TGTGCCAGTAGGGGAACAGGGGGGAGCACTGAAGCTTTCTTT.

The rearrangement links TRBV28 to TRBJ2-7; D might be TRBD1 (6 bases). This CDR3 is built from 15 residues. V lost 3 bases and J lost 2, with 14 bases in between. In germline, CDR1 is MDHEN, CDR2 SYDVKM. CDR3 sequence (DNA): TGTGCCAGCAGTTTCTCCAGGGGCCGGGCCTACGAGCAGTACTTC. As protein: CASSFSRGRAYEQYF.

This clone was counted only a few times. The rearrangement joins TRBV18 to TRBJ1-1, with no clear D. Per the germline V gene, CDR1 is KGHSH and CDR2 is LQKENI. V lost 2 bases to trimming and J lost 6 bases, with 7 bases between them. There are 12 residues in the CDR3. CDR3 region: CASSPDWSEAFF. CDR3 coding DNA: TGTGCCAGCTCACCAGACTGGTCTGAAGCTTTCTTT.

This rearrangement joins TRBV6-1 to TRBJ1-1; TRBD1 aligns across 11 bases. J gave up 5 bases and V 2 bases, and 4 bases lay outside the gene matches. The CDR3 is 15 residues long. Germline V gene data show CDR1 as MNHNS and CDR2 as SASEGT. CDR3 sequence: CASSEQGQGETEAFF. The CDR3 nucleotides are TGTGCCAGCAGTGAACAGGGACAGGGGGAGACTGAAGCTTTCTTT.

The chain links TRBV7-3 to TRBJ2-7; TRBD1 is a possible D gene (6 bases). V dropped 5 bases and J dropped 3 bases, with 14 bases sitting between them. Per the germline V gene, CDR1 is SGHTA and CDR2 is FQGTGA. The CDR3 is 14 amino acids. The CDR3 nucleotides are TGTGCCAGCAGCCCTGGCAGGGGCAACTACGAGCAGTACTTC. It is translated as CASSPGRGNYEQYF.

This chain uses TRBV6-1 with TRBJ1-6; 8 bases align to TRBD1. Germline loops: CDR1 MNHNS, CDR2 SASEGT. CDR3 length equals 15 residues. With 3 bases clipped from V and 4 bases from J, the junction kept 2 bases outside the gene matches. CDR3 nucleotide sequence: TGTGCCAGCAGTGATGGACAGGGTTATAATTCACCCCTCCACTTT. It is translated as CASSDGQGYNSPLHF.

CDR3 nucleotide sequence: TGTGCCAGCAGCCCGACAGGGGCATCCTACGAGCAGTACTTC. Protein sequence: CASSPTGASYEQYF. J is TRBJ2-7 and V is TRBV6-5, with 8 bases aligning to TRBD1. The length of the CDR3 is 14 residues. CDR1 is MNHEY, CDR2 SVGAGI, per germline. V was pared by 6 bases and J by 1 base, with 5 bases of the junction left unmatched.

The chain recombines TRBV7-2 with TRBJ2-7, with a tentative D call TRBD2 (6 bases). Germline loops: CDR1 SGHTA, CDR2 FQGNSA. This CDR3 is 13 amino acids long. The V end lost 1 base, the J end lost 5 bases, and 9 bases lay between the germline ends. The chain's CDR3 is CASSLVGEDEQYF. In DNA form, the CDR3 reads TGTGCCAGCAGCTTAGTGGGGGAGGACGAGCAGTACTTC.

The V call is TRBV4-3, the J call TRBJ2-5, with 8 bases aligning to TRBD2. The J call is doubtful: the DNA matches TRBJ2-7 better. The length of the CDR3 is 16 residues. CDR1 LGHNA and CDR2 YSLEER come from the germline V gene. Written as DNA, the CDR3 is TGCGCCAGCAGCCAAGATTGGCGACTAGCGTCCTACGAGCAGTACTTC. Protein product: CASSQDWRLASYEQYF.

The chain joins TRBV11-2 to TRBJ2-3, with 9 bases matching TRBD2. The germline V gene has CDR1 SGHAT and CDR2 FQNNGV. J lost 4 bases, V lost 5 bases, and 4 bases had no gene match. The CDR3 runs to 14 residues. DNA of the CDR3: TGTGCCAGCAGCCGCGGGGGGGCTGCAGATACGCAGTATTTT. Its translation: CASSRGGAADTQYF.

The V and J genes are TRBV7-9 and TRBJ2-2; D may be TRBD2 (7 bases). The CDR3 extends over 15 amino acids. The V gene lost 8 bases and the J gene lost 3 bases, with 16 bases spanning the gap. Per the germline V gene, CDR1 is SEHNR and CDR2 is FQNEAQ (reference sequence). Written as DNA, the CDR3 is TGTGCCAGCTCTAAACGCGGGGGCGACACCGGGGAGCTGTTTTTT. This gives the protein CASSKRGGDTGELFF. Together with reference TRBV7-9 and TRBJ2-2, the CDR3 gives the full variable domain: DTGVSQNPRHKITKRGQNVTFRCDPISEHNRLYWYRQTLGQGPEFLTYFQNEAQLEKSRLLSDRFSAERPKGSFSTLEIQRTEQGDSAMYLCASSKRGGDTGELFFGEGSRLTVL.

In its sample, this clone was seen a few times. The V call is TRBV2, the J call TRBJ1-2, with 9 bases matching TRBD1. Germline CDR1 is SNHLY and CDR2 is FYNNEI. The CDR3 has 15 residues. V gave up 4 bases and J gave up 6 bases; unmatched junction bases: 9. CDR3 residues: CASSARAGTGNGYTF. For the CDR3, the DNA is TGTGCCAGCAGTGCTCGTGCCGGGACAGGGAATGGCTACACCTTC.

The genes are TRBV6-5 and TRBJ2-5, with 9 bases that match TRBD2. The CDR3 runs to 16 residues. With V trimmed by 4 bases and J by 5 bases, 11 bases remained unmatched. Germline CDR1 MNHEY, CDR2 SVGAGI. The CDR3 loop is CASSFGVGTSMETQYF. CDR3 DNA sequence: TGTGCCAGCAGTTTTGGGGTCGGGACTAGCATGGAGACCCAGTACTTC.

The V gene is TRBV7-9, the J gene TRBJ1-2, with 9 bases identical to TRBD1. The CDR3 has 14 residues. Per the germline V gene, CDR1 is SEHNR and CDR2 is FQNEAQ (reference sequence). CDR3 residues: CSLGRGTGNYGYTF. The CDR3 DNA reads as TGTTCCCTTGGGCGTGGGACAGGGAACTATGGCTACACCTTC.

This chain uses TRBV11-3 with TRBJ2-5; D not resolved. Germline-derived CDR1 and CDR2 are SGHNT and YENEEA. The ends were cut back, 1 base at V and 1 base at J, with 10 bases in the middle. This CDR3 has 15 amino acids. The chain's CDR3 is CASSLGRGPQETQYF. The CDR3, as DNA: TGTGCCAGCAGCTTAGGTCGCGGCCCCCAAGAGACCCAGTACTTC.

The V gene is TRBV6-5, the J gene TRBJ1-2, with D possibly matching TRBD1 (6 bases). The CDR3 consists of 13 residues. With 8 bases removed from V and 4 bases from J, the gap between germline ends came to 14 bases. Germline V gene data show CDR1 as MNHEY and CDR2 as SVGAGI. CDR3 amino acids: CASDQGYRYGYTF. The DNA for the CDR3 is TGTGCCAGCGATCAGGGGTATCGCTATGGCTACACCTTC.

This clone appeared a few times. The gene calls are TRBV4-3 and TRBJ2-1; 13 bases agree with TRBD2. Germline trimming cut 3 bases from V and 8 bases from J; bases unmatched to any gene: 7. The CDR3 covers 16 residues. Germline CDR1 and CDR2: LGHNA and YSLEER. The CDR3 DNA reads as TGCGCCAGCAGCCATGTACTAGCGGGAGGGCCCGATGAGCAGTTCTTC. Its translation is CASSHVLAGGPDEQFF.

The chain couples TRBV29-1 to TRBJ1-1; unclear D gene. The germline V and J ends were trimmed by 5 bases and 7 bases, with 14 bases remaining between them. In germline, CDR1 is SQVTM, CDR2 ANQGSEA. There are 12 residues in the CDR3. This chain's CDR3 is CSVRRGRGEAFF. CDR3 coding DNA: TGCAGCGTTAGGCGAGGGCGGGGTGAAGCTTTCTTT. The entire variable domain, with the rest obtained from reference TRBV29-1 and TRBJ1-1, is as follows: SAVISQKPSRDICQRGTSLTIQCQVDSQVTMMFWYRQQPGQSLTLIATANQGSEATYESGFVIDKFPISRPNLTFSTLTVSNMSPEDSSIYLCSVRRGRGEAFFGQGTRLTVV.